This T cell receptor beta chain was sequenced for a study of cytomegalovirus exposure and HLA in healthy donors. This CDR3 contains 18 residues. Looked up from germline, CDR1 is PRHDT and CDR2 is FYEKMQ (reference sequence). To note about this clone: The same CDR3 arises from other DNA sequences in this sample as well.

The study ran its PCR with 60 Vbeta and 13 Jbeta primers. Sequencing used immunoSEQ multiplex PCR; TCRdb keeps in-frame clones, though not all of them. Its listing shows 45,000 to 55,000 clones. Input material: PBMCs. This TCR was recovered from a woman aged 45-59 years in good health and CMV-seropositive. The chain recombines TRBV13 with TRBJ1-1; maybe TRBD1 (5 bases). CDR3 protein: CAPSQGGGWFPQNTEAFF. CDR3 in DNA: TGTGCTCCCAGCCAGGGAGGAGGATGGTTCCCTCAGAACACTGAAGCTTTCTTT.